The T cell receptor beta chain described here comes from a study of cytomegalovirus exposure and HLA in healthy donors. Study-level results: The study designated about 160 TCR beta chains cytomegalovirus-associated. As a later analysis showed, several of the most significant clusters appeared to be linked to common viral pathogens.

The J segment lost 1 base and the V segment lost 0 bases, leaving 14 bases of the junction unmatched. Germline lookup yields CDR1 LGHNA and CDR2 YNFKEQ. The CDR3 spans 21 residues. With 60 Vbeta and 13 Jbeta primers, the PCR was carried out. Produced via immunoSEQ multiplex PCR; TCRdb's table is partial and in-frame only. Of around 69,000 clones in the sample, around 70% were seen once. This clone has only a few counts. Its target is not known. The sample consisted of PBMCs. This clonotype was obtained from a woman aged 50 to 65 in good health and CMV-seropositive. The chain carries TRBV4-2 and TRBJ2-1; 11 nucleotides match TRBD2. The CDR3 reads CASSQEGQGWTSGSSYNEQFF. CDR3 sequence (DNA): TGTGCCAGCAGCCAAGAGGGCCAGGGCTGGACTAGCGGGTCTTCCTACAATGAGCAGTTCTTC.